The clone carrying this TCR beta chain showed up just a few times. The antigen remains unidentified. Germline CDR1 and CDR2: SNHLY and FYNNEI. CDR3 size: 14 residues. V gave up 7 bases and J gave up 4 bases; unmatched junction bases: 7. Clones were sequenced by immunoSEQ multiplex PCR, and TCRdb holds only the in-frame ones, with some missing. The table includes over 80,000 clones, about four fifths detected once. The sample comes from a study of OX40 agonist ivuxolimab in advanced cancers. The study's findings and limits: CD4+ and CD8+ blood T cells expanded clonally by week 6 at 0.1 to 3.0 mg/kg. Nonresponders included some who also had low normalized T-cell clonal expansion.

The V call is TRBV2, the J call TRBJ2-5; TRBD1 matches at 9 bases. The receptor was derived from an adult with an advanced solid tumor such as melanoma, head and neck, liver or kidney cancer. Sequencing was performed on CD4+ or CD8+ T cells sorted from blood, taken in a trial of the OX40 agonist ivuxolimab. DNA for the CDR3: TGTGCCAGCAAACGGACAGGGGAGGGAGAGACCCAGTACTTC. This translates into CASKRTGEGETQYF.